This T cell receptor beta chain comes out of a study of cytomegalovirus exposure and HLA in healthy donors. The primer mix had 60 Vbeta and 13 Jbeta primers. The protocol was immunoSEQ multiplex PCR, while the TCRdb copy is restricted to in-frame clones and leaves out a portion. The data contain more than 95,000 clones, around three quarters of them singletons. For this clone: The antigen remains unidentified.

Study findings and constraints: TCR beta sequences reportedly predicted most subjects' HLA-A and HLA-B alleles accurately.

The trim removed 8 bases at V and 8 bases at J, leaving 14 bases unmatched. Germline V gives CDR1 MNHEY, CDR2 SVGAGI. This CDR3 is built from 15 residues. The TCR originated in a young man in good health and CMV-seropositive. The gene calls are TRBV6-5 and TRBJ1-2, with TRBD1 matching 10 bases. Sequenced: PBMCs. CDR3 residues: CASRQTGTGEKGYTF. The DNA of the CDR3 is TGTGCCAGCCGCCAGACGGGGACAGGGGAGAAAGGCTACACCTTC.